The rows below give T cell receptor beta chains drawn from one sample of a study of PD-1 blockade in mismatch repair-deficient tumors. This table comes from immunoSEQ multiplex PCR, and its TCRdb copy is limited to in-frame clones, with some not included. This sample has 120,000 or so clones, with about 85% found just once. The material sequenced was peripheral blood, taken 44 weeks after starting pembrolizumab. The receptors here all came from an adult with mismatch repair-deficient cancer. Both conserved end residues are part of each CDR3. The order of the fields is J gene, V gene, clone size, D gene, CDR3 DNA, CDR3 protein. A D gene is named only where the DNA matches it firmly. Size is stated for part of the rows, as once, few or many counts, or as a class when the clone is expanded.

j_call: TRBJ1-2; v_call: TRBV4-3; clone_size: once; d_call: -; cdr3_nt: TGCGCCAGCAGCCAAGGGACATGGGTCCCCTATGGCTACACCTTC; cdr3_aa: CASSQGTWVPYGYTF
j_call: TRBJ1-4; v_call: TRBV9; clone_size: -; d_call: -; cdr3_nt: TGTGCCAGCAGCTTAGTGCCAGACGAAAAACTGTTTTTT; cdr3_aa: CASSLVPDEKLFF
j_call: TRBJ2-7; v_call: TRBV7-9; clone_size: -; d_call: TRBD2; cdr3_nt: TGTGCCAGCAGCCAGGGTTCGGGACTAGCGGACAATGCCTACGAGCAGTACTTC; cdr3_aa: CASSQGSGLADNAYEQYF
j_call: TRBJ2-7; v_call: TRBV5-5; clone_size: -; d_call: -; cdr3_nt: TGTGCCAGCAGCTTGGCGGGACACCCCTACGAGCAGTACTTC; cdr3_aa: CASSLAGHPYEQYF
j_call: TRBJ1-4; v_call: TRBV9; clone_size: -; d_call: TRBD1; cdr3_nt: TGTGCCAGCAGCTCGGACAGGTCTAATGAAAAACTGTTTTTT; cdr3_aa: CASSSDRSNEKLFF
j_call: TRBJ1-1; v_call: TRBV18; clone_size: -; d_call: -; cdr3_nt: TGTGCCAGCTCACCACGGGCGGGGCCCTTTGCGAACACTGAAGCTTTCTTT; cdr3_aa: CASSPRAGPFANTEAFF
j_call: TRBJ2-7; v_call: TRBV29-1; clone_size: -; d_call: TRBD1; cdr3_nt: TGCAGCGTTGCCGCCCGGGACAGGGATACCTACGAGCAGTACTTC; cdr3_aa: CSVAARDRDTYEQYF
j_call: TRBJ1-4; v_call: TRBV6-5; clone_size: -; d_call: -; cdr3_nt: TGTGCCAGCAGTCCCGGGCTTCGAATTGAAAAACTGTTTTTT; cdr3_aa: CASSPGLRIEKLFF
j_call: TRBJ2-7; v_call: TRBV2; clone_size: -; d_call: TRBD2; cdr3_nt: TGTGCCAGCAAGGCCACTAGCGGGAGGTTCGAGCAGTACTTC; cdr3_aa: CASKATSGRFEQYF
j_call: TRBJ2-7; v_call: TRBV4-1; clone_size: -; d_call: TRBD1; cdr3_nt: TGCGCCAGCAGCCAAACCAGGGGGCAAGGCGAGCAGTACTTC; cdr3_aa: CASSQTRGQGEQYF
j_call: TRBJ2-1; v_call: TRBV7-9; clone_size: -; d_call: -; cdr3_nt: TGTGCCAGCAGCTTATGGCAGGATCAGGGTAATGAGCAGTTCTTC; cdr3_aa: CASSLWQDQGNEQFF
j_call: TRBJ1-1; v_call: TRBV7-9; clone_size: -; d_call: -; cdr3_nt: TGTGCCAGCAGCCACAGGGAAGGCACTGAAGCTTTCTTT; cdr3_aa: CASSHREGTEAFF
j_call: TRBJ2-7; v_call: TRBV30; clone_size: few; d_call: TRBD2; cdr3_nt: TGTGCCTGGGCCCCACCACCCCGCCTAGCGGCAACCTACGAGCAGTACTTC; cdr3_aa: CAWAPPPRLAATYEQYF
j_call: TRBJ1-4; v_call: TRBV2; clone_size: few; d_call: TRBD1; cdr3_nt: TGTGCCAGCAGTGACCAGGGGGGGCCAGGTGAAAAACTGTTTTTT; cdr3_aa: CASSDQGGPGEKLFF
j_call: TRBJ2-2; v_call: TRBV13; clone_size: -; d_call: -; cdr3_nt: TGTGCCAGCACCCGTGGTAATCTGAGGAGGGGGCCAAACACCGGGGAGCTGTTTTTT; cdr3_aa: CASTRGNLRRGPNTGELFF
j_call: TRBJ2-5; v_call: TRBV18; clone_size: -; d_call: -; cdr3_nt: TGTGCCAGCTCACCAGAGGGAACCTCCGGCCTGCAGTACTTC; cdr3_aa: CASSPEGTSGLQYF
j_call: TRBJ1-2; v_call: TRBV6-1; clone_size: few; d_call: -; cdr3_nt: TGTGCCAGCAGTGAAGAGAGGTATGGCTACACCTTC; cdr3_aa: CASSEERYGYTF
j_call: TRBJ2-5; v_call: TRBV19; clone_size: -; d_call: -; cdr3_nt: TGTGCCAGCGCTCCGTCCCCCTTAGAGACCCAGTACTTC; cdr3_aa: CASAPSPLETQYF
j_call: TRBJ2-1; v_call: TRBV7-9; clone_size: -; d_call: -; cdr3_nt: TGTGCCAGCAGCTTATCTACCGAGACTAGAATGGCCATGGTACGGCAGTTCTTC; cdr3_aa: CASSLSTETRMAMVRQFF
j_call: TRBJ2-1; v_call: TRBV29-1; clone_size: -; d_call: -; cdr3_nt: TGCAGCGTTCCGGGGGAGTACAATGAGCAGTTCTTC; cdr3_aa: CSVPGEYNEQFF
j_call: TRBJ2-5; v_call: TRBV14; clone_size: -; d_call: TRBD2; cdr3_nt: TGTGCCAGCAGCCCGAGGGGAGCGGGAGGCCTAGAGACCCAGTACTTC; cdr3_aa: CASSPRGAGGLETQYF
j_call: TRBJ1-2; v_call: TRBV6-1; clone_size: -; d_call: -; cdr3_nt: TGTGCCAGCAGTCGGGGGGGGCCCCCGCATGGCTACACCTTC; cdr3_aa: CASSRGGPPHGYTF
j_call: TRBJ1-1; v_call: TRBV28; clone_size: -; d_call: TRBD1; cdr3_nt: TGTGCCAGCACCTCGACAGGGGGCAACACTGAAGCTTTCTTT; cdr3_aa: CASTSTGGNTEAFF
j_call: TRBJ2-7; v_call: TRBV6-5; clone_size: -; d_call: -; cdr3_nt: TGTGCCAGCAGTGGGGGCAGGGAGGAACGTTACGAGCAGTACTTC; cdr3_aa: CASSGGREERYEQYF
j_call: TRBJ2-1; v_call: TRBV6-5; clone_size: -; d_call: TRBD2; cdr3_nt: TGTGCCAGCACCCGGGGGGATGAGCAGTTCTTC; cdr3_aa: CASTRGDEQFF
j_call: TRBJ2-7; v_call: TRBV5-3; clone_size: once; d_call: TRBD1; cdr3_nt: TGTGCCAGAAGCTTGGGCCCAGACAAGGGGGCTTCCTACGAGCAGTACTTC; cdr3_aa: CARSLGPDKGASYEQYF
j_call: TRBJ2-3; v_call: TRBV6-5; clone_size: -; d_call: -; cdr3_nt: TGTGCCAGCAGTTACTCGCGGGCACTCACAGATACGCAGTATTTT; cdr3_aa: CASSYSRALTDTQYF
j_call: TRBJ2-7; v_call: TRBV7-9; clone_size: -; d_call: -; cdr3_nt: TGTGCCAGCAGCTTTTCGAACAGGTCCTACGAGCAGTACTTC; cdr3_aa: CASSFSNRSYEQYF
j_call: TRBJ2-2; v_call: TRBV27; clone_size: -; d_call: -; cdr3_nt: TGTGCCAGCAGACGCCTGTCGAACACCGGGGAGCTGTTTTTT; cdr3_aa: CASRRLSNTGELFF
j_call: TRBJ2-1; v_call: TRBV30; clone_size: -; d_call: TRBD2; cdr3_nt: TGTGCCTGGGCTAGCGGTCTCTACAATGAGCAGTTCTTC; cdr3_aa: CAWASGLYNEQFF
j_call: TRBJ2-1; v_call: TRBV5-4; clone_size: -; d_call: TRBD2; cdr3_nt: TGTGCCAGCAGCTTGGGCCTAGCGGGAGGGCCAGGTCTAAATGAGCAGTTCTTC; cdr3_aa: CASSLGLAGGPGLNEQFF
j_call: TRBJ1-1; v_call: TRBV4-3; clone_size: -; d_call: -; cdr3_nt: TGCGCCAGCAGCCAAGCCTCAGACATGAACACTGAAGCTTTCTTT; cdr3_aa: CASSQASDMNTEAFF
j_call: TRBJ2-7; v_call: TRBV5-1; clone_size: -; d_call: TRBD1; cdr3_nt: TGCGCCAGCAGCCAGGACAGGGGAGTAAACGAGCAGTACTTC; cdr3_aa: CASSQDRGVNEQYF
j_call: TRBJ2-5; v_call: TRBV19; clone_size: -; d_call: -; cdr3_nt: TGTGCCAGTAGCCACGCCAGGGAAGAGACCCAGTACTTC; cdr3_aa: CASSHAREETQYF
j_call: TRBJ2-7; v_call: TRBV19; clone_size: -; d_call: -; cdr3_nt: TGTGCCAGTAGTCCCTGGGCACGGGAGAGTAACGAGCAGTACTTC; cdr3_aa: CASSPWARESNEQYF
j_call: TRBJ2-7; v_call: TRBV7-3; clone_size: few; d_call: -; cdr3_nt: TGTGCCAGCAGCCACCGCCGGGGCGACGAGCAGTACTTC; cdr3_aa: CASSHRRGDEQYF
j_call: TRBJ2-3; v_call: TRBV11-2; clone_size: -; d_call: -; cdr3_nt: TGTGCCAGCAGCTTAGATGGTAATGGACAGCCACTCAACACAGATACGCAGTATTTT; cdr3_aa: CASSLDGNGQPLNTDTQYF
j_call: TRBJ1-1; v_call: TRBV19; clone_size: -; d_call: -; cdr3_nt: TGTGCCAGTACCGTGGGAAAGAACACTGAAGCTTTCTTT; cdr3_aa: CASTVGKNTEAFF
j_call: TRBJ2-3; v_call: TRBV7-3; clone_size: -; d_call: TRBD2; cdr3_nt: TGTGCCAGCAGCTTAGGGGGTGGCGGGAGGGCAACAGATACGCAGTATTTT; cdr3_aa: CASSLGGGGRATDTQYF
j_call: TRBJ1-1; v_call: TRBV7-9; clone_size: -; d_call: -; cdr3_nt: TGTGCCAGCAGCTTAGATAGCGGGGGGACCGAAGCTTTCTTT; cdr3_aa: CASSLDSGGTEAFF
j_call: TRBJ2-5; v_call: TRBV10-2; clone_size: -; d_call: TRBD2; cdr3_nt: TGCGCCAGCAGGGAACTAGCGGGAGTCGGCGAGACCCAGTACTTC; cdr3_aa: CASRELAGVGETQYF
j_call: TRBJ2-3; v_call: TRBV7-2; clone_size: -; d_call: -; cdr3_nt: TGTGCCAGCAGCTTAGCCACCACCCATACGCAGTATTTT; cdr3_aa: CASSLATTHTQYF